This TCR beta chain was identified during a study of blood T cells in healthy people across ages. Whole-study findings and limits: Expanded clonotype shifts may have been confounded, as the donors had an unknown CMV status.

Germline-derived CDR1 and CDR2 are SGDLS and YYNGEE. Trimming removed 0 bases from V and 0 bases from J, with 3 bases in between. The CDR3 has 14 residues. The donors, aged about 6 to 100, were healthy Caucasians from Russia. A minimum of 7 million PBMCs was isolated per sample. Turning to this clonotype: The antigen is not known.

With a J-beta primer mix and a sample-barcoded 5' primer, a second PCR ran 7 to 11 cycles. TCRdb passed the 5' RACE reads through MiXCR, listing each CDR3 protein once. The sample gives roughly 700,000 distinct CDR3 sequences, 32% of which show up once; 15% is in the top ten. Source material: blood. The chain combines TRBV9 with TRBJ2-2, with no clear D. This clonotype was obtained from a woman older than 75 in good health. CDR3 amino acids: CASSVDSNTGELFF. Here the CDR3 DNA reads TGTGCCAGCAGCGTAGATTCGAACACCGGGGAGCTGTTTTTT.